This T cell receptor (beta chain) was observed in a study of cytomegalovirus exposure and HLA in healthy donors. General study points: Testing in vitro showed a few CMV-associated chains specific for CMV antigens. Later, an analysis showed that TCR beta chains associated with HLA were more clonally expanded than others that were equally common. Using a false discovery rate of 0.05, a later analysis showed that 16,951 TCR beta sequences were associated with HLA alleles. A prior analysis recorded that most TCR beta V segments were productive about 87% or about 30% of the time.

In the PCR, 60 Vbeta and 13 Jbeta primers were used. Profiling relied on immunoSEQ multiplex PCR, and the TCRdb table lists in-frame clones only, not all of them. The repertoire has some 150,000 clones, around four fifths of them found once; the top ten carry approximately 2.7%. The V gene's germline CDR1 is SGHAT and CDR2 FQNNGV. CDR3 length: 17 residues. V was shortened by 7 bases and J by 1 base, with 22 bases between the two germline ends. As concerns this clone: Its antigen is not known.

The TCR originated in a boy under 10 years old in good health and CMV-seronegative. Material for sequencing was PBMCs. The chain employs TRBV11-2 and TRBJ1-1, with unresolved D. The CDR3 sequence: CASNSHYGESGNTEAFF. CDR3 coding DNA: TGTGCCAGCAACTCACACTACGGCGAGTCCGGGAACACTGAAGCTTTCTTT.